These T cell receptor beta chains were read from a single sample in a study of cytomegalovirus exposure and HLA in healthy donors. Clones were sequenced by immunoSEQ multiplex PCR, and TCRdb holds only the in-frame ones, with some missing. The sample shows 150,000 to 200,000 clones, around three quarters of them seen only once. Sequencing was performed on PBMCs. The receptors were gathered from a woman between 25 and 40 years old in good health and CMV-seropositive. CDR3s include the opening cysteine and the closing phenylalanine or tryptophan. A D gene is named only where the DNA matches it firmly. Clone size, where shown, is once, few, many, or a class for clones that have expanded.

TRBD1 | TRBJ2-2 | once | TRBV4-3 | CASSQGRGTGELFF | TGCGCCAGCAGCCAGGGCAGGGGGACCGGGGAGCTGTTTTTT
TRBD1 | TRBJ1-3 | NA | TRBV19 | CASSIGDRDDWGSGNTIYF | TGTGCCAGTAGTATTGGGGACAGGGATGACTGGGGTTCTGGAAACACCATATATTTT
NA | TRBJ2-3 | once | TRBV30 | CAWSRAGVSTDTQYF | TGTGCCTGGAGTAGGGCAGGGGTCAGCACAGATACGCAGTATTTT
NA | TRBJ2-1 | few | TRBV7-9 | CASSLFRGASDNEQFF | TGTGCCAGCAGCTTATTCCGGGGGGCGTCTGACAATGAGCAGTTCTTC
TRBD1 | TRBJ2-1 | few | TRBV5-1 | CASSMPGQGLYEQFF | TGCGCCAGCAGCATGCCGGGACAGGGTTTGTATGAGCAGTTCTTC
TRBD2 | TRBJ2-7 | NA | TRBV7-8 | CASSLPGLGYEQYF | TGTGCCAGCAGCCTCCCGGGACTAGGCTACGAGCAGTACTTC
NA | TRBJ2-1 | NA | TRBV14 | CASSQGAGAVRNEQFF | TGTGCCAGCAGCCAGGGCGCCGGCGCCGTCCGCAATGAGCAGTTCTTC
NA | TRBJ2-7 | few | TRBV6-4 | CASSDPGGNYYEQYF | TGTGCCAGCAGTGACCCGGGGGGCAATTACTACGAGCAGTACTTC
TRBD2 | TRBJ2-2 | NA | TRBV27 | CASRGLAGDNTGELFF | TGTGCCAGCAGGGGACTAGCGGGGGATAACACCGGGGAGCTGTTTTTT
TRBD1 | TRBJ1-1 | NA | TRBV12-5 | CASGFGQGHRTEAFF | TGTGCTAGTGGTTTCGGACAGGGGCACAGAACTGAAGCTTTCTTT
NA | TRBJ1-1 | NA | TRBV7-9 | CASSSSSTGDTEAFF | TGTGCCAGCAGCTCTTCTTCTACAGGAGACACTGAAGCTTTCTTT
NA | TRBJ2-7 | NA | TRBV7-6 | CASSLYSSAEQYF | TGTGCCAGCAGCTTATATAGCAGTGCCGAGCAGTACTTC
TRBD1 | TRBJ2-1 | few | TRBV6-4 | CASSDRSRTGDEQFF | TGTGCCAGCAGTGACCGTTCCCGGACAGGGGATGAGCAGTTCTTC
TRBD1 | TRBJ2-2 | NA | TRBV2 | CASSVETGGSGELFF | TGTGCCAGCAGTGTGGAGACAGGGGGCTCCGGGGAGCTGTTTTTT
TRBD2 | TRBJ2-1 | NA | TRBV15 | CATSRERTGGGEQFF | TGTGCCACCAGCAGAGAACGGACGGGGGGAGGTGAGCAGTTCTTC
TRBD1 | TRBJ1-2 | NA | TRBV5-1 | CASSLTGGQNYGYTF | TGCGCCAGCAGCTTAACAGGGGGCCAGAACTATGGCTACACCTTC
NA | TRBJ1-2 | few | TRBV4-3 | CASSQDLTGLTSYGYTF | TGCGCCAGCAGCCAAGATCTGACCGGACTTACCTCCTATGGCTACACCTTC
TRBD2 | TRBJ2-3 | NA | TRBV27 | CASSFVAGGHTQYF | TGTGCCAGCAGTTTCGTGGCGGGGGGGCACACGCAGTATTTT
NA | TRBJ1-1 | few | TRBV2 | CASSESNSNTEAFF | TGTGCCAGCAGTGAATCCAACAGCAACACTGAAGCTTTCTTT
NA | TRBJ2-7 | NA | TRBV9 | CASSSYLNSYEQYF | TGTGCCAGCAGCTCATACTTGAACTCCTACGAGCAGTACTTC
NA | TRBJ2-3 | NA | TRBV2 | CASSYFSDTQYF | TGTGCCAGCAGTTACTTCTCCGATACGCAGTATTTT
NA | TRBJ1-5 | NA | TRBV11-2 | CASSLFGGPDQPQHF | TGTGCCAGCAGCTTATTTGGAGGCCCGGATCAGCCCCAGCATTTT
NA | TRBJ1-1 | few | TRBV7-9 | CASSADSNTEAFF | TGTGCCAGCAGCGCGGACAGTAACACTGAAGCTTTCTTT
NA | TRBJ2-7 | NA | TRBV19 | CASSMDLYYEQYF | TGTGCCAGTAGTATGGACTTGTACTACGAGCAGTACTTC